This T cell receptor (beta chain) was observed in a study of identical twins. General observations from the study: Sharing of beta out-of-frame sequences by twins showed a weaker excess.

The CDR3 runs to 14 residues. Germline-derived CDR1 and CDR2 are SNHLY and FYNNEI. J gave up 5 bases and V 10 bases, and 10 bases lay outside the gene matches. This clonotype was seen only a few times. Its antigen is still unknown. Template switching, a step in the protocol, added a universal primer site, and cDNA carried unique molecular identifiers. TCRdb fed the 5' RACE reads into MiXCR, producing one record per CDR3 protein. The sample has roughly 250,000 distinct CDR3 sequences; around 15% are singletons. In every case, the donor was a healthy Caucasian. The sequence was collected from a woman between 18 and 30 years old in good health. Source material: memory (CD45RO+) T cells sorted from blood. The V gene is TRBV2, the J gene TRBJ2-1, with 8 bases lining up with TRBD1. CDR3 region: CAIQIRTGNNEQFF. As DNA, the CDR3 is TGTGCCATCCAGATTAGGACAGGGAACAATGAGCAGTTCTTC.